The TCR beta chain under discussion was sequenced for a study of beta chain features in type 1 diabetes. Looked up from germline, CDR1 is SEHNR and CDR2 is FQNEAQ (reference sequence). V gave up 6 bases and J gave up 1 base, with 9 bases separating them. The CDR3 contains 13 residues. The entirety of the isolated RNA underwent reverse transcription, so expressed TCRB transcripts were sequenced. Sequencing used immunoSEQ multiplex PCR; TCRdb keeps in-frame clones, though not all of them. This sample has 400,000 to 550,000 clones, with about an eighth found just once. This clone was counted between two and nine times.

The receptor's source is a woman younger than 35 in good health. V is TRBV7-9 and J is TRBJ1-1; TRBD1 might be the D (5 bases). Sequenced: naive CD4+ T cells from blood. The CDR3 DNA reads as TGTGCCAGCAGATTGGGGCAGAACACTGAAGCTTTCTTT. Translating gives CASRLGQNTEAFF.